This T cell receptor (beta chain) was captured in a study of identical twins. Study conclusions and caveats: Beta out-of-frame sequences showed weaker excess twin sharing.

With respect to this clonotype: Its antigen is as yet unknown.

TCRdb independently ran MiXCR on the 5' RACE reads; one entry per CDR3 protein. The sample lists about 920,000 distinct CDR3 sequences; about 12% were seen once. There were only healthy Caucasians among the donors. These data also featured in a second study, about yellow fever vaccine responses in identical twins.

Sequenced: PBMCs. This receptor was identified in a woman between 18 and 29 years old in good health.

The CDR3 loop reads CASSPTGGGLGDTQYF. The CDR3 DNA is TGTGCCAGCAGCCCTACCGGAGGGGGGCTCGGAGATACGCAGTATTTT. The chain couples TRBV7-9 to TRBJ2-3; perhaps D is TRBD1 or TRBD2 (6 bases each). V dropped 5 bases and J dropped 5 bases, with 20 bases sitting between them. The germline V gene encodes CDR1 SEHNR and CDR2 FQNEAQ (reference sequence). The CDR3 runs to 16 residues.